These 17 T cell receptor beta chains share one sample of origin, sequenced in a study of CD8+ T cells in alopecia areata. As the sequencing template, cDNA was produced by extracting RNA and reverse transcribing it. The table came from immunoSEQ multiplex PCR; TCRdb's copy has only in-frame clones and leaves some out. Of over 200,000 clones detected, 64% appear once; the ten largest clones hold 3.5% to 5%. Sample treatment: oral pan-JAK inhibitor, 5-10 mg twice daily. The material sequenced was CD4+ T cells sorted from blood, taken at week 4, from a patient treated with tofacitinib. Source of these receptors: a human donor with alopecia areata.

This clone has just a few counts. This chain uses TRBV30 with TRBJ2-3; 7 bases are a match to TRBD1. The CDR3 has 12 amino acids. Germline V lookup: CDR1 GTSNPN, CDR2 SVGIG (reference sequence). Losses at the gene ends were 3 bases for V and 5 bases for J; bases not matched to a gene: 2. This chain's CDR3 is CAWRGQLDTQYF. In nucleotides, the CDR3 is TGTGCCTGGAGGGGACAGTTAGATACGCAGTATTTT.

There are a few counts of this clone. V is TRBV29-1 and J is TRBJ2-3, with 8 bases aligning to TRBD2. CDR3 length: 14 residues. Germline assignment: CDR1 SQVTM and CDR2 ANQGSEA. V dropped 4 bases and J dropped 5; count of bases not matched to a gene: 8. The CDR3 protein is CSVGGSGAGDTQYF. The CDR3 nucleotides are TGCAGCGTTGGGGGTAGCGGGGCTGGAGATACGCAGTATTTT.

The chain joins TRBV30 to TRBJ2-5; perhaps TRBD1 as D (7 bases). CDR1 GTSNPN and CDR2 SVGIG come from the germline V gene (reference sequence). CDR3 size: 14 residues. V was trimmed by 1 base and J by 9 bases, leaving 18 bases between them. The CDR3 region has the DNA TGTGCCTGGAGTGAGGGTATCGGCAGGGGGGCCCAGTACTTC. Translation: CAWSEGIGRGAQYF.

The chain couples TRBV5-1 to TRBJ1-6, with a possible D match to TRBD1 (5 bases). The CDR3 consists of 15 residues. Germline V lookup: CDR1 SGHRS, CDR2 YFSETQ. V was trimmed by 7 bases and J by 8 bases, leaving 19 bases between them. The CDR3 loop is CASRFAYRPYSPLHF. The CDR3 region has the DNA TGCGCCAGCCGTTTCGCATACAGGCCCTATTCACCCCTCCACTTT.

The chain is built from TRBV30 and TRBJ2-3; TRBD2 agrees at 10 bases. The CDR3 is 16 amino acids. V gave up 4 bases and J gave up 1 base; unmatched junction bases: 8. Germline V lookup: CDR1 GTSNPN, CDR2 SVGIG (reference sequence). The CDR3 protein is CAWKPAGGLGTDTQYF. The CDR3 coding sequence is TGTGCCTGGAAACCAGCGGGGGGGCTTGGCACAGATACGCAGTATTTT.

In regard to this clone: This may arise from a read error, as a much more abundant clone is one base away. The chain has TRBV7-2 and TRBJ1-1; no definite D call. V lost 2 bases to trimming and J lost 5 bases, with 3 bases between them. CDR1 is SGHTA and CDR2 is FQGNSA in the germline V gene. This CDR3 spans 11 amino acids. This chain's CDR3 is CASSLITEAFF. The DNA for the CDR3 is TGTGCCAGCAGCTTAATAACTGAAGCTTTCTTT.

The chain uses TRBV2 and TRBJ1-1; perhaps TRBD1 as D (6 bases). Trimming removed 10 bases at V and 5 bases at J, with 11 bases between. Germline V gene lookup returns CDR1 SNHLY and CDR2 FYNNEI. The CDR3 contains 11 residues. This chain's CDR3 is CATGQWTEAFF. CDR3 nucleotides: TGTGCCACCGGACAGTGGACTGAAGCTTTCTTT.

The chain couples TRBV7-2 to TRBJ2-5; perhaps TRBD2 as D (7 bases). The germline CDR1 and CDR2 sequences are SGHTA and FQGNSA. The V and J ends lost 4 bases and 2 bases respectively, with 23 bases between them. The CDR3 is 18 amino acids. The CDR3 region has the DNA TGTGCCAGCAGCTGGGGCACGGGGGGCCTGGGCCCGCAAGAGACCCAGTACTTC. This sequence encodes CASSWGTGGLGPQETQYF.

The gene calls are TRBV7-2 and TRBJ2-3; possible D gene TRBD2, 6 bases. V was trimmed by 5 bases and J by 3 bases, leaving 24 bases between them. CDR1 is SGHTA, CDR2 FQGNSA, per germline. CDR3 length: 18 amino acids. The CDR3 DNA reads TGTGCCAGCAGCGCGCCCCCAGGCACTAGCATTGAGACAGATACGCAGTATTTT. Residues: CASSAPPGTSIETDTQYF.

This chain links TRBV4-1 with TRBJ2-1; D tentatively fits TRBD1 or TRBD2 (6 bases each). This CDR3 region has 15 residues. Germline lookup yields CDR1 MGHRA and CDR2 YSYEKL. V was clipped by 4 bases and J by 7 bases, with 17 bases between them. CDR3 residues: CASSLLGVGGNEQFF. CDR3 DNA: TGCGCCAGCAGCCTCCTGGGTGTAGGGGGGAATGAGCAGTTCTTC.

This chain connects TRBV7-6 to TRBJ2-5, with TRBD2 matching 7 bases. In germline, CDR1 is SGHVS, CDR2 FNYEAQ. The length of the CDR3 is 15 residues. V lost 2 bases and J lost 0; bases outside the gene matches: 3. CDR3 sequence (DNA): TGTGCCAGCAGCTTAAGCGGGAAGTACCAAGAGACCCAGTACTTC. Its translation: CASSLSGKYQETQYF.

This clone came up a few times. The V call is TRBV7-2, the J call TRBJ1-1; D is uncertain. Per germline, CDR1 SGHTA and CDR2 FQGNSA. The CDR3 spans 13 residues. V was shortened by 1 base and J by 7 bases, with 10 bases between the two germline ends. The CDR3 nucleotides are TGTGCCAGCAGCTTAGGAGAAGGTTATGAAGCTTTCTTT. Translating it yields CASSLGEGYEAFF.

V is TRBV13 and J is TRBJ1-2, with D hard to call. The CDR3 is 15 amino acids. V shed 3 bases and J shed 3 bases, with 14 bases lying between them. The germline CDR1 and CDR2 sequences are PRHDT and FYEKMQ (reference sequence). CDR3 loop: CASSFLEGSHYGYTF. CDR3 in DNA: TGTGCCAGCAGCTTCTTAGAAGGTAGCCACTATGGCTACACCTTC. The full variable domain, rest sourced from reference TRBV13 and TRBJ1-2, is AAGVIQSPRHLIKEKRETATLKCYPIPRHDTVYWYQQGPGQDPQFLISFYEKMQSDKGSIPDRFSAQQFSDYHSELNMSSLELGDSALYFCASSFLEGSHYGYTFGSGTRLTVV.

The gene calls are TRBV6-5 and TRBJ2-4; TRBD1 is a possible D gene (6 bases). V was cut by 6 bases and J by 6 bases, with 15 bases left in between. This CDR3 has 14 residues. Germline assignment: CDR1 MNHEY and CDR2 SVGAGI. For the CDR3, the DNA is TGTGCCAGCAGACCCACAGGGTTAAGAAACATTCAGTACTTC. Translating it yields CASRPTGLRNIQYF.

The rearrangement uses TRBV6-1 and TRBJ1-5; TRBD1 matches 7 bases. Germline assignment: CDR1 MNHNS and CDR2 SASEGT. V lost 6 bases and J lost 4; bases outside the gene matches: 6. CDR3 length equals 14 residues. The CDR3 nucleotides read TGTGCCAGCAGCGACAGGGATAGTAATCAGCCCCAGCATTTT. It codes for CASSDRDSNQPQHF.

There are a few counts of this clone. The chain is built from TRBV11-3 and TRBJ2-1; D call uncertain. The V end lost 8 bases, the J end lost 5 bases, and 10 bases lay between the germline ends. The V gene's germline CDR1 is SGHNT and CDR2 YENEEA. The CDR3 has 12 residues. CDR3 DNA sequence: TGTGCCAGCGGAAGGGAAAACAATGAGCAGTTCTTC. Translation gives CASGRENNEQFF.

Relative to its sample, this clone is medium-sized. The chain uses TRBV6-6 and TRBJ2-2; no reliable D call. Germline V lookup: CDR1 MNHNY, CDR2 SVGAGI (reference sequence). The CDR3 runs 11 residues. Trimming removed 6 bases from V and 5 bases from J, with 4 bases in between. The DNA for the CDR3 is TGTGCCAGCAGATGGACCGGGGAGCTGTTTTTT. It codes for CASRWTGELFF.